These 5 T cell receptor beta chains were sequenced from one sample in a study of PD-L1 blockade in urothelial cancer. Clones were sequenced by immunoSEQ multiplex PCR, and TCRdb holds only the in-frame ones, with some missing. The table records some 20,000 clones, around 88% of them present only once. Material: PBMCs, obtained around atezolizumab (anti-PD-L1) treatment. The origin of the receptors is a man aged 50-60 years with urothelial cancer.

The chain has TRBV7-9 and TRBJ2-1; TRBD2 aligns across 12 bases. With V trimmed by 5 bases and J by 8 bases, 4 bases remained unmatched. This CDR3 comprises 14 residues. CDR1 SEHNR and CDR2 FQNEAQ come from the germline V gene (reference sequence). CDR3 residues: CASSPGTSGHEQFF. The CDR3 DNA reads TGTGCCAGCAGCCCCGGGACTAGCGGGCATGAGCAGTTCTTC.

The count of this clone is one. CDR3 sequence (DNA): TGTGCCAGCAGTTTGGCAGGGGGCGCCGATGGCTACACCTTC. Residues: CASSLAGGADGYTF. The chain carries TRBV27 and TRBJ1-2; 8 nucleotides match TRBD1. The CDR3 has 14 residues. Germline V lookup: CDR1 MNHEY, CDR2 SMNVEV (reference sequence). Trimming removed 3 bases from V and 6 bases from J; junction bases left unmatched: 6.

The chain combines TRBV5-5 with TRBJ2-3, with D tentatively TRBD2 (5 bases). Germline CDR1 SGHKS, CDR2 YYEKEE (reference sequence). V was pared by 3 bases and J by 1 base, with 12 bases between. This CDR3 is 15 amino acids long. The CDR3 sequence is CASSSPTTRTDTQYF. The CDR3 bases are TGTGCCAGCAGCTCCCCGACTACCCGCACAGATACGCAGTATTTT.

Here the CDR3 DNA reads TGTGCCAGCAGCTCGGCGAGCGGGAGGAAAGAGACCCAGTACTTC. Amino acids: CASSSASGRKETQYF. The chain links TRBV9 to TRBJ2-5; 9 positions match TRBD2. From germline, CDR1 is SGDLS and CDR2 YYNGEE. With V trimmed by 4 bases and J by 3 bases, 7 bases remained unmatched. The CDR3 sequence is 15 residues long.

The chain uses TRBV7-2 and TRBJ2-7; TRBD2 matches at 14 bases. The J segment lost 5 bases and the V segment lost 0 bases, leaving 6 bases of the junction unmatched. The CDR3 loop spans 17 amino acids. Looked up from germline, CDR1 is SGHTA and CDR2 is FQGNSA. CDR3 sequence (DNA): TGTGCCAGCAGCTTAGCGACTAGCGGGAGGGCCGTGGACGAGCAGTACTTC. Translated: CASSLATSGRAVDEQYF.